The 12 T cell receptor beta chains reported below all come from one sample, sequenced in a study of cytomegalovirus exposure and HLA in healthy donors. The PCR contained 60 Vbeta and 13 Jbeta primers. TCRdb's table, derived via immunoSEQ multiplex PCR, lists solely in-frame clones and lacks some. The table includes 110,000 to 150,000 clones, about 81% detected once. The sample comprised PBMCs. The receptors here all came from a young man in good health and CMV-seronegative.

Here the CDR3 reads CASSPARGTLHF. The CDR3 nucleotides are TGTGCCAGCAGCCCCGCTAGGGGGACCCTCCACTTT. The gene calls are TRBV27 and TRBJ1-6; the D gene is possibly TRBD1 (6 bases). This CDR3 is built from 12 residues. CDR1 is MNHEY, CDR2 SMNVEV, per germline (reference sequence). Between the trimmed V and J ends, which lost 6 bases and 14 bases, there was a span of 14 bases.

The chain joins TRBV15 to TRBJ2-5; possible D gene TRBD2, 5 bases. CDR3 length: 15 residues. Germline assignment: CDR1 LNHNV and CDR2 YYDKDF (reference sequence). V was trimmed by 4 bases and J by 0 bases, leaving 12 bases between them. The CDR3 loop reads CATSIRGDHQETQYF. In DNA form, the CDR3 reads TGTGCCACCAGCATCCGGGGAGATCACCAAGAGACCCAGTACTTC.

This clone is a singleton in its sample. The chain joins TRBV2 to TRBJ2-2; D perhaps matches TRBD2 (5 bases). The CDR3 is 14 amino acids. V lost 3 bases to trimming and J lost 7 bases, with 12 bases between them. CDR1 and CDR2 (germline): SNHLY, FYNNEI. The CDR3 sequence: CASSDAGGGGELFF. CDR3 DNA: TGTGCCAGCAGTGACGCGGGCGGCGGCGGGGAGCTGTTTTTT.

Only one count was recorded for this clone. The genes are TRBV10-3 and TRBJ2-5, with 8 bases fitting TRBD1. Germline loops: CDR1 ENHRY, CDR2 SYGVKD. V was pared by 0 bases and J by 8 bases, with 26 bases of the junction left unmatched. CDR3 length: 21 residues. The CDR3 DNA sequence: TGTGCCATCAGTGAGTCGAATTTGACGCCGTTAACGGACAGGGTGAAGAGTACCCAGTACTTC. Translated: CAISESNLTPLTDRVKSTQYF.

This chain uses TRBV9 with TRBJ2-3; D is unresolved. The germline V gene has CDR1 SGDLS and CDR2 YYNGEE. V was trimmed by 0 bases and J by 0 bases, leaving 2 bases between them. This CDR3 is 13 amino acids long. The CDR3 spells CASSVASTDTQYF. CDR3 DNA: TGTGCCAGCAGCGTAGCTAGCACAGATACGCAGTATTTT.

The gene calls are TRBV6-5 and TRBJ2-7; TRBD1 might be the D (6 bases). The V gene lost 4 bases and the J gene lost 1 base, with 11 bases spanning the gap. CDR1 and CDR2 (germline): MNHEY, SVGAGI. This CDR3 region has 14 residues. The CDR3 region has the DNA TGTGCCAGCAGTTTCATGACAGGTTCCTACGAGCAGTACTTC. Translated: CASSFMTGSYEQYF.

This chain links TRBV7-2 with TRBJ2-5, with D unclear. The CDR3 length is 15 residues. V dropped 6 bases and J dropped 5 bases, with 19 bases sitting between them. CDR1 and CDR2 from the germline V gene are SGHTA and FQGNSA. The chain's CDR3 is CASSSSLSYSETQYF. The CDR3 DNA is TGTGCCAGCAGTTCGAGCTTAAGCTATTCGGAGACCCAGTACTTC. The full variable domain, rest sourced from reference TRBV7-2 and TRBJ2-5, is GAGVSQSPSNKVTEKGKDVELRCDPISGHTALYWYRQSLGQGLEFLIYFQGNSAPDKSGLPSDRFSAERTGGSVSTLTIQRTQQEDSAVYLCASSSSLSYSETQYFGPGTRLLVL.

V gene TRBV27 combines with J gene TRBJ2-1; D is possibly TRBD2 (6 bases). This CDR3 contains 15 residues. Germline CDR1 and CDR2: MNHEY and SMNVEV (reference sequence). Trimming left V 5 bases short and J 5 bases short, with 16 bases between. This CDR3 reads CASSDTLGGDNEQFF. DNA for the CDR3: TGTGCCAGCAGTGACACCCTCGGCGGGGACAATGAGCAGTTCTTC.

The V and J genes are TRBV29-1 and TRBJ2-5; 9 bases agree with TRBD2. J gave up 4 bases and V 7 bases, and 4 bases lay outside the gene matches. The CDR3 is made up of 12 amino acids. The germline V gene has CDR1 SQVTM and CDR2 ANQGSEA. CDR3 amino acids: CSAKTSGETQYF. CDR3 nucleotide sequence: TGCAGCGCCAAGACTAGCGGAGAGACCCAGTACTTC.

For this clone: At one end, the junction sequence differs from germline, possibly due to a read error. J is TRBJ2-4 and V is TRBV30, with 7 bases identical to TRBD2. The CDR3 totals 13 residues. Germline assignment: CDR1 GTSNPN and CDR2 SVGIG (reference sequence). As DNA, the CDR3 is TGTGCCTATACACTGGGAGGGGAAAACAGTCAGTACTTC. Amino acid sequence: CAYTLGGENSQYF.

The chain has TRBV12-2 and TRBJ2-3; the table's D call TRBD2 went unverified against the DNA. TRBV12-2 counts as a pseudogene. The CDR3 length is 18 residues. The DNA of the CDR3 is TGTGCAAGTCGCTTGCCCCAACCGACTAGCGGGAGCACAGATACGCAGTATTTT. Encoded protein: CASRLPQPTSGSTDTQYF.

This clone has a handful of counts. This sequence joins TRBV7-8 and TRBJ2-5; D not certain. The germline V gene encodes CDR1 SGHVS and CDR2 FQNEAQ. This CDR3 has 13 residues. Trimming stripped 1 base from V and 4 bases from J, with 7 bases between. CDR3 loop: CASSLDRSETQYF. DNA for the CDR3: TGTGCCAGCAGCTTAGACAGATCAGAGACCCAGTACTTC.